Below, 10 T cell receptor beta chains from the same sample are listed, as sequenced in a study of cytomegalovirus exposure and HLA in healthy donors. The PCR was carried out with 60 Vbeta primers and 13 Jbeta primers. The protocol was immunoSEQ multiplex PCR, while the TCRdb copy is restricted to in-frame clones and leaves out a portion. This repertoire shows tens of thousands of clones, approximately 80% found once; its top ten account for 2.7%. Specimen: PBMCs. The receptors stem from a man under 40 in good health and CMV-seronegative.

CDR3: CAISPGGDSYNEQFF. The CDR3 DNA reads TGTGCCATCAGTCCTGGGGGGGACTCCTACAATGAGCAGTTCTTC. The chain recombines TRBV10-3 with TRBJ2-1; 7 nucleotides align to TRBD2. With 5 bases clipped from V and 0 bases from J, the junction kept 4 bases outside the gene matches. The germline V gene encodes CDR1 ENHRY and CDR2 SYGVKD. The CDR3 runs to 15 residues.

The chain carries TRBV18 and TRBJ2-5; TRBD1 aligns across 7 bases. V was clipped by 2 bases and J by 1 base; unmatched bases: 7. Germline CDR1 is KGHSH and CDR2 is LQKENI. The CDR3 is 16 residues long. The DNA for the CDR3 is TGTGCCAGCTCACCATGGGACAGCCGGGGCCAAGAGACCCAGTACTTC. It codes for CASSPWDSRGQETQYF.

The CDR3 loop reads CASSLDGWELFF. In DNA form, the CDR3 reads TGTGCCAGCAGCTTAGACGGGTGGGAGCTGTTTTTT. V gene TRBV7-3 combines with J gene TRBJ2-2; D unclear. Looked up from germline, CDR1 is SGHTA and CDR2 is FQGTGA. This CDR3 is 12 amino acids long. V lost 2 bases and J 9 bases, leaving 7 bases between the germline ends.

The rearrangement uses TRBV6-5 and TRBJ1-4; 9 bases agree with TRBD1. In germline, CDR1 is MNHEY, CDR2 SVGAGI. There are 13 residues in the CDR3. The V segment lost 8 bases and the J segment 2 bases; nucleotides outside the gene matches: 0. CDR3 nucleotides: TGTGCCAGCGGGACAGGGACTAATGAAAAACTGTTTTTT. This translates into CASGTGTNEKLFF.

This rearrangement joins TRBV2 to TRBJ2-7; 9 bases are shared with TRBD1. The germline V gene has CDR1 SNHLY and CDR2 FYNNEI. CDR3 size: 13 residues. V trimming: 3 bases; J trimming: 5 bases; junction bases outside the gene matches: 2. DNA for the CDR3: TGTGCCAGCAGTGAGGGACAGGGTAACGAGCAGTACTTC. Protein sequence: CASSEGQGNEQYF.

The gene calls are TRBV4-1 and TRBJ1-6, with 12 bases matching TRBD1. The length of the CDR3 is 15 residues. Germline V CDR1 and CDR2: MGHRA, YSYEKL. The ends lost 2 bases at V and 10 bases at J; junction bases unmatched: 3. CDR3 sequence: CASSQPGQGASPLHF. As DNA, the CDR3 is TGCGCCAGCAGCCAACCGGGACAGGGGGCATCACCCCTCCACTTT.

The chain uses TRBV7-2 and TRBJ1-1, with a tentative D call TRBD1 (6 bases). This CDR3 contains 16 residues. The V gene's germline CDR1 is SGHTA and CDR2 FQGNSA. V dropped 2 bases and J dropped 1 base, with 14 bases sitting between them. CDR3 amino acids: CASSLPLNRANTEAFF. Written as DNA, the CDR3 is TGTGCCAGCAGCTTACCCCTTAACAGGGCGAACACTGAAGCTTTCTTT.

The chain employs TRBV28 and TRBJ1-1, with D uncertain. CDR3 length: 12 residues. V gave up 5 bases and J gave up 4 bases, with 8 bases separating them. Germline CDR1 and CDR2: MDHEN and SYDVKM. The CDR3 loop reads CASSARATEAFF. CDR3 in DNA: TGTGCCAGCAGTGCGCGGGCCACTGAAGCTTTCTTT.

The V and J genes are TRBV13 and TRBJ1-4; 8 bases map to TRBD1. The trim removed 4 bases at V and 8 bases at J, leaving 15 bases unmatched. This CDR3 has 17 residues. Germline assignment: CDR1 PRHDT and CDR2 FYEKMQ (reference sequence). CDR3 in DNA: TGTGCCAGCAGCTCCGGGACAGGCCCACAATATAGGGAAAAACTGTTTTTT. It encodes CASSSGTGPQYREKLFF.

The chain combines TRBV7-2 with TRBJ2-5, with 9 bases aligning to TRBD2. The end of the DNA aligns better with TRBJ2-7, so the J call may be wrong. The germline CDR1 and CDR2 sequences are SGHTA and FQGNSA. This CDR3 contains 14 residues. The CDR3 region has the DNA TGTGCCAGCAGCGCGGGACTAGCCGCCTACGAGCAGTACTTC. Translated: CASSAGLAAYEQYF.